This entry describes one T cell receptor (beta chain). This clone has just a few counts. Its cognate antigen has yet to be identified. No base quality information exists; no much larger clone differs at one position. This sample was taken from a study of shared clonotypes between healthy human individuals (dated by TCRdb to the early 2020s). Turning to the overall study: The cohort included three men and a couple of women between 18 and 49 years of age. Per donor, three plates each were used for CD4 naive and CD4 memory, two for CD8 naive, and one for CD8 memory. To estimate repertoire size and how much clonotypes are shared between individuals, the study performed deep sequencing of blood TCR repertoires from about 5 healthy adults. To increase sequencing depth and limit assay-specific biases, different laboratories used diverse techniques to prepare libraries and sequence TCR repertoires. Each donor's leukapheresis produced roughly between roughly 0.9 and 9 billion PBMCs. Here is what the overall study found, with its caveats: Pairwise subsampling led to the expectation that sequencing depth would affect the degree of clonotype sharing among donors. Because the study included only a small number of donors, the genetic and exposure-history diversity represented was limited. About 5% of naive CD4, around 3.6% of naive CD8, roughly 2.5% of memory CD4, and about 0.4% of memory CD8 clonotypes were shared across several donors. Estimated clonotype richness was generally larger for naive than for memory subsets. Incomplete sequencing was indicated by rarefaction of sorted-subset datasets, despite the large sequencing depth. Clonotypes shared by all four sorted-subset donors showed higher generation probabilities than non-shared clonotypes. Sampling was restricted to blood, and TCR repertoires in tissue are likely to differ from TCR repertoires in blood.

The donors were healthy, HIV-negative adults who had no recently reported acute infections or vaccinations. Only Caucasian adults living in Nashville, Tennessee, USA were represented among the donors. Magnetic negative selection was used to enrich CD4+ T cells, after which naive cells were positively selected on CD45RA and the negative fraction became the memory subset. Blood was collected by leukapheresis, and PBMCs were isolated by Ficoll-Histopaque density gradient centrifugation and then cryopreserved in liquid nitrogen vapor phase. Analytical flow cytometry was used to check the purity and quantity of each magnetically sorted T cell population. Each sorted fraction had its genomic DNA isolated and then quantified by UV absorbance on a Nanodrop 2000c. Deletion took 2 bases off V and 5 bases off J, with a span of 21 bases between the germline ends. The germline V gene (reference sequence) gives CDR1 as LNHDA and CDR2 as SQIVND. Including cysteine and phenylalanine, the CDR3 has 17 amino acids. The entry retains the CDR3 DNA only, 51 bases that are in frame from base 1.

Using the deep immunoSEQ assay, multiplex PCR amplified TCR CDR3 regions from genomic DNA. Extracted genomic DNA from each cell subset was spread evenly across all wells of several immunoSEQ 96-well plates, with each plate serving as a replicate. Each replicate PCR for sorted subsets received about 220 ng genomic DNA, equal to about 29,000 T cell genomes. Purified libraries were quantified with a Qubit 3.0 fluorometer, sized on a Bioanalyzer 2100, and re-quantified with the KAPA Library Quantification kit. Every immunoSEQ 96-well plate was sequenced on a dedicated single-read 150-cycle Illumina NextSeq 550 flow cell. As for the original processing: Because the immunoSEQ output held only junctional sequences and lacked quality scores, the filtering could not match the filtering applied to full-length reads. To assign V/J genes and CDR3, sequences were annotated using PyIR, a Python wrapper for IgBLAST v1.9, with IMGT germline references. Any read was removed if the V/J assignment was weak (E-value above 1e-6), the CDR3 was missing, or the read contained stop codons, out-of-frame junctions, or ambiguous translated residues. V3J clonotypes were defined as sequences sharing an identical inferred V gene, J gene, and CDR3 amino acid sequence. Percentage overlap between repertoires was calculated by dividing the number of shared unique clonotypes by the size of the smaller repertoire. Three approaches were used to assess repertoire richness: RTK rarefaction, the Chao1 estimator, and Recon v2.1 estimates of unobserved clonotypes. For all TCRbeta clonotypes obtained by the gDNA method from several donors, generation probabilities were computed with OLGA. TCRdb obtained this table from immuneACCESS and retained in-frame rearrangements with V and J assigned. These tables miss some clones; where compared with another copy, unresolved V genes account for less than half of the shortfall, and the remainder is unexplained. V and J calls and clone size are copied from that table; D and trimming were computed from the DNA. For this sample there are nearly 1 million clones; around 80% appear just once. The ten top clones hold about 1.5% of the sample.

This clonotype was sampled from a man younger than 30 in good health. What was sequenced was memory CD4+ T cells sorted from blood. The cell subset or site label corresponds to: CD45RA-negative fraction. Recombination linked TRBV19 to TRBJ1-2, and possibly TRBD1, on 5 matching bases. The CDR3 corresponds to CASSIPFTAGQGYGYTF. The nucleotide sequence is given as TGTGCCAGTAGTATACCCTTCACGGCAGGGCAAGGGTATGGCTACACCTTC.